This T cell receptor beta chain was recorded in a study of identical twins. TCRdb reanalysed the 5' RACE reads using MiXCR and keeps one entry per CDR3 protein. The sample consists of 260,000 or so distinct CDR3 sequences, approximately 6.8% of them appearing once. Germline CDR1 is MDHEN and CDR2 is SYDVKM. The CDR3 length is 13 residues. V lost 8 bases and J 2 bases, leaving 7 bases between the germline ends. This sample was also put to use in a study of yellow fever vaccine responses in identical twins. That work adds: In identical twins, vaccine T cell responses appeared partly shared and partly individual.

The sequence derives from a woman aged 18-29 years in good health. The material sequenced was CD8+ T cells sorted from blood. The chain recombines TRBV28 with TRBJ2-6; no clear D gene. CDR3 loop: CASETTGANVLTF. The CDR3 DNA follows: TGTGCCAGCGAGACGACTGGGGCCAACGTCCTGACTTTC. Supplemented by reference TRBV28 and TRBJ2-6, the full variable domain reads DVKVTQSSRYLVKRTGEKVFLECVQDMDHENMFWYRQDPGLGLRLIYFSYDVKMKEKGDIPEGYSVSREKKERFSLILESASTNQTSMYLCASETTGANVLTFGAGSRLTVL.